The clone carrying this TCR beta chain appeared a single time. The data originate from a study of blood T cell repertoires in COVID-19. The CDR3 loop spans 12 amino acids. Germline CDR1 and CDR2: MNHEY and SMNVEV (reference sequence). Between the trimmed V and J ends, which lost 6 bases and 5 bases, there was a span of 9 bases. Assay: immunoSEQ multiplex PCR; the TCRdb copy retains only in-frame clones and omits some. Here the sample spans 65,000 or so clones, approximately 80% being singletons. The sequencing sample was made of peripheral blood. The gene calls are TRBV27 and TRBJ2-3; D unclear. This TCR was sampled from a human donor in a cohort sampled during active COVID-19. This CDR3 reads CASSRFGDTQYF. The CDR3 DNA is TGTGCCAGCAGCCGGTTTGGAGATACGCAGTATTTT.